This T cell receptor beta chain comes out of a study of blood T cell repertoires in COVID-19. Study as a whole: Collection of acute and convalescent COVID-19 samples took place in the United States, Italy and Spain. Sample material is recorded as cDNA or gDNA derived from T cells, B-cell-depleted T cells, or PBMCs.

Patients of the Seattle cohort, enrolled during active infection, were followed longitudinally. Produced via immunoSEQ multiplex PCR; TCRdb's table is partial and in-frame only. The sample yields 150,000 or so clones, approximately 85% seen once. V shed 4 bases and J 5 bases; nucleotides not matched to a gene: 2. This CDR3 region has 15 residues. From germline, CDR1 is SGHDT and CDR2 YYEEEE. The specimen was peripheral blood. The chain uses TRBV5-6 and TRBJ2-3; 15 bases map to TRBD2. This receptor was identified in a man in his sixties with COVID-19, enrolled during active disease. CDR3 residues: CASSQGLAGGDTQYF. In DNA form, the CDR3 reads TGTGCCAGCAGCCAGGGACTAGCGGGGGGAGATACGCAGTATTTT.